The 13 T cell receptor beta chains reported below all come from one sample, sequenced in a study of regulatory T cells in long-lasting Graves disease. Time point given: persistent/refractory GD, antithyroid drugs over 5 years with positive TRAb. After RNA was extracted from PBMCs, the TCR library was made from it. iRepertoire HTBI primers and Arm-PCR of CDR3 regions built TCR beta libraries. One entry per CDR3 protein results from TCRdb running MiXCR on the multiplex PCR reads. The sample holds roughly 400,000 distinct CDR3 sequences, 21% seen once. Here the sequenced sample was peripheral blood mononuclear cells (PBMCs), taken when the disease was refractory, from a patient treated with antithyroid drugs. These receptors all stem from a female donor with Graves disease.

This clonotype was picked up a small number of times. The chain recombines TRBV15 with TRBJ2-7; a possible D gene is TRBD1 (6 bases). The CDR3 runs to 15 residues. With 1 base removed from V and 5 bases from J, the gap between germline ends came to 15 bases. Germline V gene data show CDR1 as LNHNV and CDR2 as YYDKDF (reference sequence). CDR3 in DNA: TGTGCCACCAGCAGAGCCCCCGGCAGGGGCCACGAGCAGTACTTC. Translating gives CATSRAPGRGHEQYF. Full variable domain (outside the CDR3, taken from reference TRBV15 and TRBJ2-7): DAMVIQNPRYQVTQFGKPVTLSCSQTLNHNVMYWYQQKSSQAPKLLFHYYDKDFNNEADTPDNFQSRRPNTSFCFLDIRSPGLGDTAMYLCATSRAPGRGHEQYFGPGTRLTVT.

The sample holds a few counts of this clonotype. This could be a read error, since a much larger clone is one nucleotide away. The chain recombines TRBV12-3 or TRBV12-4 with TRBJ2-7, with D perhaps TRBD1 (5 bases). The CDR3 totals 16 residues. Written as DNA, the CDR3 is TGTGCCAGCAGTACCACTTCTACCACAGGAGTGAACGAGCAGTGCTTC. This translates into CASSTTSTTGVNEQCF.

The CDR3 loop reads CASSLDGTFNYGYTF. CDR3 nucleotide sequence: TGTGCCAGCAGCTTGGACGGCACCTTCAACTATGGCTACACCTTC. The V call is TRBV5-8, the J call TRBJ1-2; D unclear. V was pared by 0 bases and J by 2 bases, with 11 bases between. Germline V gene data show CDR1 as SGHTS and CDR2 as YDEGEE. The CDR3 sequence is 15 residues long.

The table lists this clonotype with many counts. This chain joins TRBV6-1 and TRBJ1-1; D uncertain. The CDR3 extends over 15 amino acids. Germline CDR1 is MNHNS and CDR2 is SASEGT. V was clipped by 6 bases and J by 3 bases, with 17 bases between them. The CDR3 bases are TGTGCCAGCAGCCCGACCCCTGCGGGCTACACTGAAGCTTTCTTT. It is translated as CASSPTPAGYTEAFF.

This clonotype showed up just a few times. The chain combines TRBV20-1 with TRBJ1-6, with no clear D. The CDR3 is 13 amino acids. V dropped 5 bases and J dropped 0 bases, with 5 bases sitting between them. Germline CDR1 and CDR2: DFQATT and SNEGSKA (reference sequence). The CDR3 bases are TGCAGTGCTCACAGCTCCTATAATTCACCCCTCCACTTT. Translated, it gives CSAHSSYNSPLHF.

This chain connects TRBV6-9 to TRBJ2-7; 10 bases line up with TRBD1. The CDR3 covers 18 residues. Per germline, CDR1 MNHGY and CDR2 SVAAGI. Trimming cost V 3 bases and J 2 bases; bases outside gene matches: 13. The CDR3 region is CASSYSEVGTGVPYEQYF. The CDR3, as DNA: TGTGCCAGCAGTTACTCAGAGGTTGGGACAGGGGTCCCCTACGAGCAGTACTTC.

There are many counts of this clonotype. The CDR3 reads CAKRLASSYEQYF. In DNA form, the CDR3 reads TGTGCCAAGAGACTGGCCAGCTCCTACGAGCAGTACTTC. The chain carries TRBV2 and TRBJ2-7; D remains unclear. The germline V gene encodes CDR1 SNHLY and CDR2 FYNNEI. Trimming pared 10 bases from V and 0 bases from J, leaving 13 bases between. The CDR3 extends over 13 amino acids.

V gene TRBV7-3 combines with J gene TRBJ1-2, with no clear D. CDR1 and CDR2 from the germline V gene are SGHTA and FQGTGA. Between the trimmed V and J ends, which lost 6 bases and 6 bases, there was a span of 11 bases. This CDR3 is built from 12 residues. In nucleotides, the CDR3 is TGTGCCAGCAGGTCGTCAACGGATGGCTACACCTTC. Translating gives CASRSSTDGYTF.

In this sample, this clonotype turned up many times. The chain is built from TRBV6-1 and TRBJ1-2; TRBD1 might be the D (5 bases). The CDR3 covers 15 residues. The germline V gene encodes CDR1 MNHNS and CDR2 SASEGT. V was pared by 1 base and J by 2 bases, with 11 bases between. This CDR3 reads CASSEGRGPNYGYTF. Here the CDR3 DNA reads TGTGCCAGCAGTGAAGGGCGGGGACCCAACTATGGCTACACCTTC.

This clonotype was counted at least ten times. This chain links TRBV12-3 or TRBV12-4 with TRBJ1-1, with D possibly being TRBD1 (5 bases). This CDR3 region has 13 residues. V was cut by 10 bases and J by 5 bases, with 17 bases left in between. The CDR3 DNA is TGTGCCACTGGCGGTGGGGGGGGTACTGAAGCTTTCTTT. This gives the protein CATGGGGGTEAFF.

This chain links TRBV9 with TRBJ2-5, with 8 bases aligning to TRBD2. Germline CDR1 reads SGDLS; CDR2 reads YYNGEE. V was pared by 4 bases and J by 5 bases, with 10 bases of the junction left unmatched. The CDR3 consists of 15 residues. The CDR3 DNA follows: TGTGCCAGCAGCCAGACCGGGACTAGTGTGGAGACCCAGTACTTC. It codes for CASSQTGTSVETQYF.

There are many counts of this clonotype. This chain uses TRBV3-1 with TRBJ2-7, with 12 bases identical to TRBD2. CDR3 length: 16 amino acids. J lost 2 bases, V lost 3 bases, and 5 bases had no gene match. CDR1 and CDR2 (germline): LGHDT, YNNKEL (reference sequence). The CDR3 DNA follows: TGTGCCAGCAGCCAGAGGACTAGCGGGAATCCCTACGAGCAGTACTTC. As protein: CASSQRTSGNPYEQYF.

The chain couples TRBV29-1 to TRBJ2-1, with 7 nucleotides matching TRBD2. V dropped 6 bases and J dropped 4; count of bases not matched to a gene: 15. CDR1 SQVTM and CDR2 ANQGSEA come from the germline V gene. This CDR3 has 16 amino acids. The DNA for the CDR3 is TGCAGCGTCCCACTCCCTCCGGCTAGCGGTTACAATGAGCAGTTCTTC. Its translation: CSVPLPPASGYNEQFF.